This T cell receptor beta chain was found in a study of CD8 T cells in Susac syndrome. V was clipped by 6 bases and J by 4 bases; unmatched bases: 10. Germline V gene lookup returns CDR1 DFQATT and CDR2 SNEGSKA (reference sequence). The CDR3 sequence is 15 residues long. While CD8+ and CD4+ T cells were isolated negatively, TEMRA cells were enriched by FACS. An input of about 0.5 to 1 ug of RNA was subjected to reverse transcription using random hexamers. By means of immunoSEQ multiplex PCR, TCR beta CDR3 spanning 54 Vbeta and 13 Jbeta underwent amplification. TCRdb re-derived calls from the immunoSEQ multiplex PCR reads in MiXCR, one entry per CDR3 protein. The sample includes roughly 400,000 distinct CDR3 sequences, 85% to 90% of them seen just once.

This clonotype was sampled from a human donor with multiple sclerosis. The chain carries TRBV20-1 and TRBJ2-1; TRBD2 aligns across 9 bases. Sequencing was carried out using CD8+ T cells from PBMCs. This CDR3 reads CSASFLAGPYNEQFF. CDR3 in DNA: TGCAGTGCGAGTTTTCTAGCGGGGCCTTACAATGAGCAGTTCTTC.